Shown below are 20 T cell receptor beta chains from a single sample sequenced in a study of radiotherapy plus CTLA-4 blockade in lung cancer. Sequencing was performed with immunoSEQ multiplex PCR; in TCRdb, only in-frame clones are kept and a portion is missing. The sample contains 85,000 to 120,000 clones, more than 75% of which appear only once. Source: peripheral blood, taken from a patient treated with radiotherapy plus ipilimumab. The receptor source for this set is a human donor with non-small cell lung cancer that progressed on radiotherapy plus ipilimumab. Some clones in this sample may be carry-over from other donors' samples.

V gene TRBV5-4 combines with J gene TRBJ2-1, with D perhaps TRBD2 (6 bases). This CDR3 spans 16 amino acids. Germline V gives CDR1 SGHNT, CDR2 YYREEE (reference sequence). The V gene lost 4 bases and the J gene lost 7 bases, with 21 bases spanning the gap. The CDR3 DNA reads as TGTGCCAGCAGCCCAAAAACGACTAGTATAACGAATGAGCAGTTCTTC. Translated, it gives CASSPKTTSITNEQFF.

J is TRBJ2-3 and V is TRBV4-3; D gene ambiguous. The V gene's germline CDR1 is LGHNA and CDR2 YSLEER. There are 14 residues in the CDR3. V shed 0 bases and J shed 2 bases, with 6 bases lying between them. This CDR3 reads CASSQDRYTDTQYF. The CDR3 DNA follows: TGCGCCAGCAGCCAAGATCGATACACAGATACGCAGTATTTT.

This chain connects TRBV9 to TRBJ2-1; D may be TRBD1 (5 bases). The CDR3 sequence is 18 residues long. Trimming left V 0 bases short and J 1 base short, with 17 bases between. Germline-derived CDR1 and CDR2 are SGDLS and YYNGEE. CDR3 protein: CASSVDGQGTLSYNEQFF. The CDR3 nucleotides read TGTGCCAGCAGCGTAGATGGGCAGGGCACTCTGTCCTACAATGAGCAGTTCTTC.

V and J are TRBV29-1 and TRBJ2-5, with D perhaps being TRBD1 or TRBD2 (5 bases each). The V end lost 3 bases, the J end lost 2 bases, and 22 bases lay between the germline ends. The germline gives CDR1 SQVTM, CDR2 ANQGSEA. The CDR3 sequence is 17 residues long. CDR3 loop: CSVDLARETRAQETQYF. CDR3 nucleotide sequence: TGCAGCGTTGACCTAGCCAGGGAAACTAGGGCACAAGAGACCCAGTACTTC. Complete variable domain (other parts from reference TRBV29-1 and TRBJ2-5): SAVISQKPSRDICQRGTSLTIQCQVDSQVTMMFWYRQQPGQSLTLIATANQGSEATYESGFVIDKFPISRPNLTFSTLTVSNMSPEDSSIYLCSVDLARETRAQETQYFGPGTRLLVL.

The chain has TRBV5-1 and TRBJ1-6, with D possibly being TRBD1 (5 bases). The CDR3 is 15 amino acids. The V and J ends lost 5 bases and 7 bases respectively, with 16 bases between them. Per the germline V gene, CDR1 is SGHRS and CDR2 is YFSETQ. CDR3 sequence reads: CASSQAGPQNSPLHF. The CDR3 DNA is TGCGCCAGCAGTCAAGCGGGACCTCAGAATTCACCCCTCCACTTT.

The genes are TRBV7-2 and TRBJ2-2; 8 bases align to TRBD1. Trimming cost V 5 bases and J 0 bases; bases outside gene matches: 8. Germline lookup yields CDR1 SGHTA and CDR2 FQGNSA. The length of the CDR3 is 17 residues. The CDR3 spells CASSIRTGNANTGELFF. CDR3 coding DNA: TGTGCCAGCAGCATTCGGACAGGGAACGCGAACACCGGGGAGCTGTTTTTT.

This chain connects TRBV7-2 to TRBJ1-1, with 7 bases identical to TRBD1. In germline, CDR1 is SGHTA, CDR2 FQGNSA. Trimming took 5 bases from V and 11 from J; bases not matched to a gene: 11. The CDR3 spans 13 residues. Written as DNA, the CDR3 is TGTGCCAGCAGCACTCGACAGGGCCAGGGGGCTTTCTTT. Amino acid sequence: CASSTRQGQGAFF.

The chain combines TRBV10-3 with TRBJ2-7; 10 positions agree with TRBD1. This CDR3 region has 15 residues. Germline values: CDR1 ENHRY, CDR2 SYGVKD. The junction had 3 bases not matched to a gene; V was cut back by 3 bases and J by 1 base. The CDR3 coding sequence is TGTGCCATCAGTGACCGGGACAGGGGTTCCTACGAGCAGTACTTC. Its protein product is CAISDRDRGSYEQYF.

The CDR3 coding sequence is TGCGCCAGCAGCTTGGGACAGGGTCTCGATCAGCCCCAGCATTTT. It specifies CASSLGQGLDQPQHF. The chain combines TRBV5-1 with TRBJ1-5, with 7 bases fitting TRBD1. The J segment lost 5 bases and the V segment lost 0 bases, leaving 5 bases of the junction unmatched. The CDR3 totals 15 residues. Germline CDR1 reads SGHRS; CDR2 reads YFSETQ.

The chain couples TRBV15 to TRBJ1-4; 8 bases match TRBD1. The length of the CDR3 is 15 residues. Trimming removed 2 bases from V and 5 bases from J; junction bases left unmatched: 4. From germline, CDR1 is LNHNV and CDR2 YYDKDF (reference sequence). The CDR3 loop is CATSRNRQGNEKLFF. The CDR3, as DNA: TGTGCCACCAGCAGAAATCGACAGGGGAATGAAAAACTGTTTTTT. Looking up the rest from reference TRBV15 and TRBJ1-4 gives the full variable domain: DAMVIQNPRYQVTQFGKPVTLSCSQTLNHNVMYWYQQKSSQAPKLLFHYYDKDFNNEADTPDNFQSRRPNTSFCFLDIRSPGLGDTAMYLCATSRNRQGNEKLFFGSGTQLSVL.

The J gene is TRBJ1-5, the V gene TRBV7-2; TRBD1 agrees at 7 bases. V lost 3 bases to trimming and J lost 4 bases; unmatched junction nucleotides: 6. This CDR3 has 15 residues. CDR1 and CDR2 (germline): SGHTA, FQGNSA. The CDR3 protein is CASSFRQGQNQPQHF. In DNA, the CDR3 is TGTGCCAGCAGCTTCCGACAGGGTCAAAATCAGCCCCAGCATTTT.

CDR3 in DNA: TGTGCCAGCAGCTTAGGCGGGACAGGGGTAACCGGGGAGCTGTTTTTT. It yields the protein CASSLGGTGVTGELFF. The gene calls are TRBV7-3 and TRBJ2-2; 10 bases are shared with TRBD1. There are 16 residues in the CDR3. J gave up 5 bases and V 2 bases, and 5 bases lay outside the gene matches. CDR1 SGHTA and CDR2 FQGTGA come from the germline V gene.

The chain links TRBV15 to TRBJ2-5; TRBD2 aligns across 12 bases. This CDR3 is built from 14 residues. V lost 6 bases and J lost 6; bases outside the gene matches: 5. Germline V gene sequence: CDR1 LNHNV, CDR2 YYDKDF (reference sequence). In nucleotides, the CDR3 is TGTGCCACCAGTACTAGCGGGGGGATAAAGACCCAGTACTTC. It encodes CATSTSGGIKTQYF.

As regards this clone: At one end, the junction sequence differs from germline, possibly due to a read error. The chain uses TRBV9 and TRBJ1-6; TRBD1 matches 7 bases. This CDR3 is 9 amino acids long. Per germline, CDR1 SGDLS and CDR2 YYNGEE. This chain's CDR3 is CASSKQGNF. For the CDR3, the DNA is TGTGCCAGCAGCAAACAGGGGAACTTT.

By sample fraction, this clone is medium-sized. The CDR3 sequence: CASSNRVMGGTEAFF. For the CDR3, the DNA is TGCGCCAGCAGCAACAGAGTAATGGGGGGGACTGAAGCTTTCTTT. The genes are TRBV5-1 and TRBJ1-1, with D perhaps matching TRBD1 (5 bases). V was clipped by 4 bases and J by 5 bases, with 18 bases between them. The germline CDR1 and CDR2 sequences are SGHRS and YFSETQ. The CDR3 covers 15 residues.

This chain connects TRBV28 to TRBJ2-7; TRBD2 matches 7 bases. The V gene's germline CDR1 is MDHEN and CDR2 SYDVKM. The CDR3 runs 16 residues. Trimming removed 5 bases from V and 4 bases from J; junction bases left unmatched: 14. This chain's CDR3 is CASSPRLDGGYYEQYF. DNA for the CDR3: TGTGCCAGCAGTCCGCGTCTGGACGGGGGGTATTACGAGCAGTACTTC.

By share, this clone ranks as medium-sized. J is TRBJ1-6 and V is TRBV7-3; 9 nucleotides match TRBD1. Germline loops: CDR1 SGHTA, CDR2 FQGTGA. Trimming took 8 bases from V and 7 from J; bases not matched to a gene: 6. The CDR3 length is 14 residues. The CDR3 reads CASGQGIGNSPLHF. The CDR3 nucleotides are TGTGCCAGCGGACAGGGGATAGGGAATTCACCCCTCCACTTT.

J is TRBJ1-1 and V is TRBV7-3, with D uncertain. Trimming took 0 bases from V and 6 from J, leaving 8 bases between them. Germline V CDR1 and CDR2: SGHTA, FQGTGA. The CDR3 totals 13 residues. CDR3 in amino acids: CASSLTLTAEAFF. CDR3 DNA: TGTGCCAGCAGCTTAACGCTAACCGCTGAAGCTTTCTTT. Supplemented by reference TRBV7-3 and TRBJ1-1, the full variable domain reads GAGVSQTPSNKVTEKGKYVELRCDPISGHTALYWYRQSLGQGPEFLIYFQGTGAADDSGLPNDRFFAVRPEGSVSTLKIQRTERGDSAVYLCASSLTLTAEAFFGQGTRLTVV.

This chain joins TRBV9 and TRBJ1-1; D may be TRBD1 (5 bases). With 3 bases removed from V and 5 bases from J, the gap between germline ends came to 14 bases. CDR3 length: 14 residues. The germline V gene encodes CDR1 SGDLS and CDR2 YYNGEE. The CDR3 DNA reads TGTGCCAGCAGCGCCCTAGGGGTGGAGACTGAAGCTTTCTTT. Its translation is CASSALGVETEAFF.

For the CDR3, the DNA is TGTGCCAGCAACCATCGCGACAGGGAGGCCAACGAGCAGTACTTC. Encoded protein: CASNHRDREANEQYF. The genes are TRBV5-6 and TRBJ2-7, with D perhaps TRBD1 (7 bases). The CDR3 extends over 15 amino acids. The V gene's germline CDR1 is SGHDT and CDR2 YYEEEE. Trimming removed 6 bases at V and 5 bases at J, with 21 bases between.